The TCR beta chain described here comes from a study of CD4 and CD8 cells across lung adenocarcinoma regions. The junction had 8 bases not matched to a gene; V was cut back by 6 bases and J by 7 bases. CDR1 is MNHNS and CDR2 is SASEGT in the germline V gene. The CDR3 contains 13 residues. Localized lung adenocarcinoma, a non-small cell lung cancer, affected the donors. TCRdb passed the PCR reads through MiXCR, listing each CDR3 protein once. This sample carries more than 9,000 distinct CDR3 sequences, approximately 49% of them seen once, and the ten largest clones take 18%. The sample comprised CD4+ T cells from the margin of a lung tumor. The clonotype originates from a male donor with lung adenocarcinoma. The CD4 and CD8 labels of this study may be unreliable. This chain links TRBV6-1 with TRBJ2-5; 7 bases line up with TRBD1. The CDR3 loop is CASSVGQTLTQYF. In DNA form, the CDR3 reads TGTGCCAGCAGCGTGGGACAGACTCTGACCCAGTACTTC.